These 19 T cell receptor beta chains originate from one sample sequenced in a study of OX40 agonist ivuxolimab in advanced cancers. Repertoires were generated with immunoSEQ multiplex PCR, while TCRdb's copy carries only in-frame clones and drops some. The table has approximately 32,000 clones, roughly nine tenths seen once. Sequencing used CD4+ or CD8+ T cells sorted from blood, obtained in a trial of the OX40 agonist ivuxolimab. The receptors derive from an adult with an advanced solid tumor such as melanoma, head and neck, liver or kidney cancer.

Here the CDR3 reads CASSLDRPGRETQYF. The CDR3 nucleotides read TGCGCCAGCAGCTTGGACAGGCCGGGCAGGGAGACCCAGTACTTC. J is TRBJ2-5 and V is TRBV5-1; weak D call: TRBD1 (5 bases). V gave up 0 bases and J gave up 5 bases, with 14 bases separating them. This CDR3 has 15 residues. Germline CDR1 SGHRS, CDR2 YFSETQ.

The CDR3, as DNA: TGCGCCAGCAGTTCCATCCCTCGGGACAACTACGAGCAGTACTTC. Its protein product is CASSSIPRDNYEQYF. The rearrangement uses TRBV10-2 and TRBJ2-7; tentative D call: TRBD1 (6 bases). Trimming removed 5 bases at V and 3 bases at J, with 17 bases between. The CDR3 is 15 residues long. Germline V gene lookup returns CDR1 WSHSY and CDR2 SAAADI.

This clone was recorded a few times. V gene TRBV9 combines with J gene TRBJ1-3, with D possibly matching TRBD1 (5 bases). V lost 6 bases, J lost 3 bases, and 13 bases lay in between. The CDR3 length is 14 residues. In germline, CDR1 is SGDLS, CDR2 YYNGEE. The DNA for the CDR3 is TGTGCCAGCACCTCTGGGACCGGTGGAAACACCATATATTTT. Translating it yields CASTSGTGGNTIYF. The whole variable domain, filled in from reference TRBV9 and TRBJ1-3, reads DSGVTQTPKHLITATGQRVTLRCSPRSGDLSVYWYQQSLDQGLQFLIQYYNGEERAKGNILERFSAQQFPDLHSELNLSSLELGDSALYFCASTSGTGGNTIYFGEGSWLTVV.

This chain joins TRBV19 and TRBJ2-5; 10 positions match TRBD2. This CDR3 is built from 16 residues. Trimming took 0 bases from V and 5 from J; bases not matched to a gene: 6. Germline-derived CDR1 and CDR2 are LNHDA and SQIVND (reference sequence). CDR3 sequence (DNA): TGTGCCAGTAGTATAGAGAAGCGGGAGGGCCGGGAGACCCAGTACTTC. Its protein product is CASSIEKREGRETQYF.

The chain has TRBV4-2 and TRBJ1-1; the D gene is possibly TRBD1 (5 bases). The CDR3 extends over 14 amino acids. In germline, CDR1 is LGHNA, CDR2 YNFKEQ. The V end lost 3 bases, the J end lost 1 base, and 9 bases lay between the germline ends. The CDR3 sequence: CASSHPQGNTEAFF. Written as DNA, the CDR3 is TGTGCCAGCAGCCACCCCCAGGGGAACACTGAAGCTTTCTTT.

The genes are TRBV6-5 and TRBJ1-5; unclear D gene. Germline V gene data show CDR1 as MNHEY and CDR2 as SVGAGI. CDR3 size: 16 residues. V lost 0 bases to trimming and J lost 2 bases, with 11 bases between them. The CDR3 coding sequence is TGTGCCAGCAGTTACTCAGGATCAGGTCGCAATCAGCCCCAGCATTTT. Protein product: CASSYSGSGRNQPQHF.

J is TRBJ2-3 and V is TRBV28, with D possibly TRBD1 on 6 matching bases. V was cut by 5 bases and J by 0 bases, with 12 bases left in between. Germline CDR1 MDHEN, CDR2 SYDVKM. The CDR3 runs 15 residues. The CDR3 bases are TGTGCCAGCAGTCTGTCAGGGGTTAGCACAGATACGCAGTATTTT. Amino acids: CASSLSGVSTDTQYF.

The chain employs TRBV7-6 and TRBJ1-6; no reliable D call. Germline CDR1 is SGHVS and CDR2 is FNYEAQ. Trimming left V 4 bases short and J 2 bases short, with 0 bases between. The CDR3 runs to 12 residues. CDR3 DNA sequence: TGTGCCAGCAGCTCCTATAATTCACCCCTCCACTTT. Translation gives CASSSYNSPLHF.

This chain links TRBV9 with TRBJ1-5, with unresolved D. Trimming removed 6 bases at V and 9 bases at J, with 19 bases between. Looked up from germline, CDR1 is SGDLS and CDR2 is YYNGEE. The CDR3 runs to 14 residues. The CDR3 is CASNPGPSYMPQHF. As DNA, the CDR3 is TGTGCCAGCAATCCAGGACCGTCATATATGCCCCAGCATTTT.

The chain couples TRBV18 to TRBJ2-3; 9 nucleotides align to TRBD1. The length of the CDR3 is 15 residues. Per germline, CDR1 KGHSH and CDR2 LQKENI. V lost 3 bases to trimming and J lost 6 bases; unmatched junction nucleotides: 7. The CDR3 bases are TGTGCCAGCTCACCCAACAGGGGGCAGTCGGATACGCAGTATTTT. It specifies CASSPNRGQSDTQYF.

The genes are TRBV5-5 and TRBJ1-2, with D possibly matching TRBD1 (6 bases). V was pared by 0 bases and J by 4 bases, with 13 bases between. This CDR3 has 15 residues. The germline gives CDR1 SGHKS, CDR2 YYEKEE (reference sequence). CDR3 nucleotides: TGTGCCAGCAGCTTGGCGATAGGGGGGATCTATGGCTACACCTTC. Its translation: CASSLAIGGIYGYTF.

The rearrangement links TRBV5-1 to TRBJ2-3, with TRBD2 matching over 12 bases. J was trimmed by 5 bases and V by 0 bases; bases with no gene match: 7. The length of the CDR3 is 17 residues. Germline values: CDR1 SGHRS, CDR2 YFSETQ. The CDR3 reads CASSLEASGRAIDTQYF. The CDR3 nucleotides read TGCGCCAGCAGCTTGGAGGCTAGCGGGAGGGCCATAGATACGCAGTATTTT.

V is TRBV30 and J is TRBJ2-3, with 10 bases lining up with TRBD1. This CDR3 is built from 13 residues. CDR1 is GTSNPN and CDR2 is SVGIG in the germline V gene (reference sequence). Trimming cost V 8 bases and J 4 bases; bases outside gene matches: 6. The CDR3 bases are TGTGCCCAAAGGGACAGGGGTTCAGATACGCAGTATTTT. Translating it yields CAQRDRGSDTQYF. The whole variable domain, remainder taken from reference TRBV30 and TRBJ2-3, is SQTIHQWPATLVQPVGSPLSLECTVEGTSNPNLYWYRQAAGRGLQLLFYSVGIGQISSEVPQNLSASRPQDRQFILSSKKLLLSDSGFYLCAQRDRGSDTQYFGPGTRLTVL.

Worth noting for this clone: The sample carries other DNA sequences with the same CDR3. This rearrangement joins TRBV5-1 to TRBJ2-3, with TRBD2 identical over 10 bases. V shed 0 bases and J 1 base; nucleotides not matched to a gene: 2. The CDR3 totals 16 residues. CDR1 SGHRS and CDR2 YFSETQ come from the germline V gene. CDR3 protein: CASSLGGLAGTDTQYF. CDR3 bases: TGCGCCAGCAGCTTGGGTGGACTAGCGGGCACAGATACGCAGTATTTT.

V gene TRBV6-1 combines with J gene TRBJ1-2; D is uncertain. Trimming cost V 6 bases and J 2 bases, with 10 bases left between them. The V gene's germline CDR1 is MNHNS and CDR2 SASEGT. The CDR3 is 13 amino acids. The CDR3 here is CASRPGPNYGYTF. In nucleotides, the CDR3 is TGTGCCAGCAGACCAGGACCCAACTATGGCTACACCTTC.

Only one count was recorded for this clone. This rearrangement joins TRBV6-5 to TRBJ1-1; D might be TRBD1 (6 bases). With 6 bases removed from V and 6 bases from J, the gap between germline ends came to 20 bases. The CDR3 sequence is 15 residues long. Germline V gene lookup returns CDR1 MNHEY and CDR2 SVGAGI. The DNA of the CDR3 is TGTGCCAGCAGGGGGAGGGGACACGGGGGGTCTGAAGCTTTCTTT. This encodes CASRGRGHGGSEAFF.

The CDR3: CASSPLTGELFF. The CDR3 region has the DNA TGTGCCAGCAGCCCCCTCACCGGGGAGCTGTTTTTT. This rearrangement joins TRBV11-2 to TRBJ2-2, with D unresolved. Trimming removed 5 bases at V and 4 bases at J, with 5 bases between. Germline CDR1 SGHAT, CDR2 FQNNGV. The length of the CDR3 is 12 residues.

The chain links TRBV19 to TRBJ1-1; the match to TRBD1 covers 7 bases. V shed 5 bases and J 5 bases; nucleotides not matched to a gene: 11. CDR1 and CDR2 (germline): LNHDA, SQIVND (reference sequence). There are 15 residues in the CDR3. CDR3 in amino acids: CASSAPYRGETEAFF. CDR3 nucleotides: TGTGCCAGTAGTGCCCCCTACAGGGGAGAAACTGAAGCTTTCTTT.

The chain is built from TRBV4-3 and TRBJ2-6; 7 bases map to TRBD1. Germline CDR1 reads LGHNA; CDR2 reads YSLEER. The CDR3 length is 17 residues. J gave up 3 bases and V 6 bases, and 11 bases lay outside the gene matches. The CDR3 DNA follows: TGCGCCAGCAGAAGGCAAGAGGGGGCGGGTGGGGCCAACGTCCTGACTTTC. Translating gives CASRRQEGAGGANVLTF.